The present T cell receptor beta chain was sequenced within a study of T cell repertoires in ileal Crohn's disease (dated by TCRdb to between 2018 and 2021). General notes on the study: Median disease duration was around 7.9 years, and roughly 35% of patients were identified as active smokers at the time of surgery. The TCR repertoire was analysed in approximately 60 patients with Crohn's disease drawn from a prospective multicentre cohort. Neoterminal ileum biopsies obtained at postoperative colonoscopy were designated as M6 samples. Endoscopic postoperative recurrence was defined by a Rutgeerts score above i0. Every patient underwent surgery because of a complication, which was stricturing disease in about 60% and penetrating disease in about 39%. Roughly half of the patients were given postoperative therapy, with fewer than 12 receiving thiopurines and roughly 20 receiving anti-TNF agents. The study was conducted in parallel with a multicentre cohort that was designed to identify predictors of early endoscopic recurrence following ileocolonic resection. A total of roughly 170 mucosal samples from 57 patients were sequenced, collected from several sites on the surgical specimen and at postoperative endoscopy. Overall study results and their limits: Compared with CD4 T cells, sorted CD8 T cells held more high-frequency clones, which suggests that the mucosal expansions were mostly CD8. Mucosal CD4 and CD8 T cells were sorted and sequenced only in a subgroup of patients, whose size was not stated. The timing of postoperative endoscopy varied within the first year after surgery, and the median delay was 6.9 months. Compared with non-smokers, patients who were active smokers at surgery showed a significantly higher proportion of clonal expansions (around 24% vs 18%, p=0.02). Endoscopic recurrence was linked to a higher percentage of high-frequency clones at surgery, and recurrence occurred in every patient whose clonality exceeded 26.8% (18/57).

Sample time point, as interpreted from the label and publication: neoterminal ileum biopsy at postoperative endoscopy, about 6 months after surgery. Adults with ileal or ileocolonic Crohn's disease for whom ileocolonic resection was indicated were considered eligible. Whole ileal mucosal biopsies were kept frozen at -80 degrees C prior to DNA extraction. Genomic DNA was extracted from frozen whole biopsies with a TRizol-based method and quantified on a NanoDrop 2000 spectrophotometer. Five hundred nanograms of biopsy DNA per sample were submitted for commercial TCRB immunosequencing. Adaptive Biotechnology amplified CDR3 regions from genomic DNA with a two-step multiplex PCR that controlled for amplification bias. Primers covering every V and J gene segment were used in the first PCR, while barcodes and Illumina adapters were added in the second PCR. CDR3 libraries were sequenced on an Illumina instrument. The original pipeline was this. Analysis combined the vendor-provided pipelines with custom analysis of raw data in R/Bioconductor under R version 3.3.0. Clonality, ranging from 0 to 1, was calculated as the inverse of the normalised Shannon entropy of all productive clones. High-frequency clones were defined as the share of the repertoire taken up by the top 100 clones, keeping only clones that passed a 95% confidence test. Overlap between samples was measured with the Morisita-Horn index, while repertoire diversity was measured with the Simpson index. TCRdb carries this immuneACCESS record with in-frame sequences only. Its versions omit some clonotypes, under half of them owing to an unresolved V gene in the studies checked, with the rest unexplained. D and trimming were read from the DNA, whereas the V and J calls and clone size are those reported in that table. Recorded for this sample are 2,000 to 2,500 clones; around four fifths of them occurred a single time. The ten most abundant clones make up over 20% of the sample.

V loses 4 bases at its end and J loses 3 bases; junction bases beyond the gene matches: 4. CDR1 and CDR2, per the germline V gene (reference sequence), are SGHNT and YYREEE. The CDR3 sequence holds 15 residues, the cysteine and phenylalanine included. Only the CDR3 region is kept as DNA, spanning 45 bases read in frame from base 1. Concerning this clone itself: The clone's antigen remains unknown. Per-base qualities were not stored, and no clone one base away is much larger.

The source material was ileal tissue. Recombination linked TRBV5-4 to TRBJ1-2, and TRBD1 aligns with 12 junction nucleotides. The TCR originated in an adult with Crohn's disease. The CDR3 protein: CASSRDRGLDYGYTF. In nucleotides, the sequence is TGTGCCAGCAGCCGGGACAGGGGGCTTGACTATGGCTACACCTTC.